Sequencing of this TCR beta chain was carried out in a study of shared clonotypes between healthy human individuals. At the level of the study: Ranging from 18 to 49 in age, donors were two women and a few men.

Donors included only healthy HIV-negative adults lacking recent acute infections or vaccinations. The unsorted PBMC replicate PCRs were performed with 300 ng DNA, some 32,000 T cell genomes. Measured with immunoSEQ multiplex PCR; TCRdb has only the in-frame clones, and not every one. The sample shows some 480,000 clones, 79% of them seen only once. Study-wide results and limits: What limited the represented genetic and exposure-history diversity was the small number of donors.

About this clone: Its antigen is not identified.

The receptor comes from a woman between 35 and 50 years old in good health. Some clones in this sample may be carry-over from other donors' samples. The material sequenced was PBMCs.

CDR3 in amino acids: CASSVGVGTRYYEQYF. In DNA form, the CDR3 reads TGTGCCAGCAGCGTAGGAGTTGGGACAAGGTACTACGAGCAGTACTTC. The chain recombines TRBV9 with TRBJ2-7, with D possibly TRBD1 on 6 matching bases. V dropped 0 bases and J dropped 3 bases, with 16 bases sitting between them. Germline CDR1 and CDR2: SGDLS and YYNGEE. The CDR3 is made up of 16 amino acids.